The clone carrying this T cell receptor beta chain was counted between two and nine times. Antigen: not known. Data came from immunoSEQ multiplex PCR; TCRdb stores just in-frame clones and leaves some out. This table has tens of thousands of clones, about 87% appearing once. This record belongs to a study of CD8 T cells in acute hepatitis C reinfection. Across the study: Sequences come from NS3-1073-specific CD8+ T cells, during acute infection and after clearance. Findings and caveats of the study: A V04-02/J02-02 clonotype was among under 15 public ones, independent of outcome. Only TCRbeta was bulk sequenced, so alphabeta pairing of public clonotypes remains unknown. Preferential TRBV04 and TRBV06 usage appeared in all groups and was not explained by the naive pool.

The germline V and J ends were trimmed by 0 bases and 4 bases, with 6 bases remaining between them. The germline V gene has CDR1 LGHNA and CDR2 YNFKEQ. This CDR3 comprises 13 residues. The sample's time point: naive CD8 control sorted from an acute-time-point sample. The sample consisted of naive CD8+ T cells from PBMCs. The chain uses TRBV4-2 and TRBJ1-1; maybe TRBD1 (5 bases). This TCR derives from a man younger than 45 with chronic hepatitis C. CDR3 in amino acids: CASSQDRGTEAFF. The CDR3 bases are TGTGCCAGCAGCCAAGATAGGGGCACTGAAGCTTTCTTT.